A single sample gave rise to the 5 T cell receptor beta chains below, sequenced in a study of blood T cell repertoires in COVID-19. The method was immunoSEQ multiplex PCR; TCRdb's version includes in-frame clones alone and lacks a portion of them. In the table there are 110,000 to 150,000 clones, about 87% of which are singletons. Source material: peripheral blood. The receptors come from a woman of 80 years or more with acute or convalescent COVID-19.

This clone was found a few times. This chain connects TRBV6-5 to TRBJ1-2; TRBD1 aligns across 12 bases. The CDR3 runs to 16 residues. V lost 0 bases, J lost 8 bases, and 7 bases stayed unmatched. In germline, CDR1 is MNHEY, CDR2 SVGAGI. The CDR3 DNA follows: TGTGCCAGCAGTTACTCGAAGGGACAGGGGGCGTTCGGCTACACCTTC. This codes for CASSYSKGQGAFGYTF.

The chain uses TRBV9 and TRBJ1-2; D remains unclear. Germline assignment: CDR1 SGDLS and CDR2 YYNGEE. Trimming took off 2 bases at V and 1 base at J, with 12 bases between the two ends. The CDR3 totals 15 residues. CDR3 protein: CASSVNSGFNYGYTF. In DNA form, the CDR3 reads TGTGCCAGCAGCGTGAACAGTGGATTTAACTATGGCTACACCTTC. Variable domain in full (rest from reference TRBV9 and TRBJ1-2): DSGVTQTPKHLITATGQRVTLRCSPRSGDLSVYWYQQSLDQGLQFLIQYYNGEERAKGNILERFSAQQFPDLHSELNLSSLELGDSALYFCASSVNSGFNYGYTFGSGTRLTVV.

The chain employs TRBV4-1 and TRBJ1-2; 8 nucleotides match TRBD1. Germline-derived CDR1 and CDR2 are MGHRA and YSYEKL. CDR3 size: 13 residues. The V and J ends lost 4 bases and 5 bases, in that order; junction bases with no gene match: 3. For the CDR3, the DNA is TGCGCCAGCAGCCCCCAGGGGGCGTATGGCTACACCTTC. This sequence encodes CASSPQGAYGYTF.

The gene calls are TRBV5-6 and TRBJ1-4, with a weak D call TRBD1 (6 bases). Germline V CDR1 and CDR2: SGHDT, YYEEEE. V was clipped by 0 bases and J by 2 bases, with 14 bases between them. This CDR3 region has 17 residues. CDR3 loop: CASSLGFGGATNEKLFF. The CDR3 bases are TGTGCCAGCAGCTTGGGGTTTGGGGGCGCGACTAATGAAAAACTGTTTTTT.

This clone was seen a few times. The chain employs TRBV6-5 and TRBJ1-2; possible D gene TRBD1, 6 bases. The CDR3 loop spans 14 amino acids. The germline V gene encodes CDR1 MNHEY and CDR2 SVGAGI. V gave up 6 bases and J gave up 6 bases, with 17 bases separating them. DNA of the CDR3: TGTGCCAGCAGGCAGGGGTCATTTACAGATGGCTACACCTTC. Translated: CASRQGSFTDGYTF.